This T cell receptor (beta chain) emerged from a study of tissue T cells after allogeneic stem cell transplantation. Findings and limits, study-wide: Shared clones across patients were few; motif clustering revealed tissue-specific shared signatures.

Regarding time point: mouse harvest day 14 after allogeneic transplant. Mouse grafts combined 10^7 T-cell-depleted bone marrow cells with 10^6 splenic CD5+ T cells. For this clone: Its antigen is not known. Gene names and germline match the mouse. With the read ending 1 residue before the CDR3 end, the germline J gene is used to fill in that end.

Germline lookup yields CDR1 GKSSPN and CDR2 SITVG. The CDR3 sequence is 15 residues long. The V end was cut by 0 bases, the J end by 3 bases, with 11 bases between. TCRdb's table, derived via immunoSEQ multiplex PCR, lists solely in-frame clones and lacks some. The sample has about 4,900 clones; 45% are singletons. The receptor comes from a female BALB/c mouse given C57BL/6 T cells with graft-versus-host disease after an allogeneic hematopoietic cell transplant. The material sequenced was gut tissue. The V call is TRBV31, the J call TRBJ2-2, with a possible D match to TRBD1 (7 bases). The CDR3 sequence: CAWSLGRGDTGQLYF. CDR3 DNA (partial): TGTGCCTGGAGTCTAGGCAGGGGGGACACCGGGCAGCTCTAC.